This TCR beta chain emerged from a study of T cells after yellow fever vaccination. TCRdb re-called the 5' RACE reads through MiXCR, storing one row per CDR3 protein. The sample lists around 47,000 distinct CDR3 sequences, about 6.8% occurring once. This clonotype was seen at least ten times. A read error may produce the germline difference seen at one junction end. The study's findings and limits: Booster samples showed a return of most primary-vaccination clones (roughly 95% CD4, over 70% CD8).

The CDR3 covers 13 residues. CDR1 and CDR2 (germline): SGHAT, FQNNGV. The sample consisted of CD8+ T cells not binding an NS4B(214-222) dextramer, sorted from PBMCs, taken 45 days after the yellow fever booster vaccination. The chain is built from TRBV11-2 and TRBJ2-5; D unresolved. This clonotype was sampled from a man younger than 45 who received the YFV17D yellow fever vaccine. The CDR3 reads CASSVEVGETQYF. The CDR3 DNA reads as TGTGCCAGCAGCGTAGAGGTAGGGGAGACCCAGTACTTC. The full variable domain, completed using reference TRBV11-2 and TRBJ2-5, is EAGVAQSPRYKIIEKRQSVAFWCNPISGHATLYWYQQILGQGPKLLIQFQNNGVVDDSQLPKDRFSAERLKGVDSTLKIQPAKLEDSAVYLCASSVEVGETQYFGPGTRLLVL.